This is a list of T cell receptor beta chains from one sample in a study of human T cells and chemical hapten exposure. Using its own MiXCR run on the RACE reads, TCRdb lists one record per CDR3 protein. The sample has 50,000 to 65,000 distinct CDR3 sequences, approximately 7% seen once. Material: whole blood, obtained in connection with sensitization to the hapten diphenylcyclopropenone (DPC). The receptors were sampled from a woman aged 30 to 39 with alopecia areata. Some clones in this sample may be carry-over from other donors' samples. The conserved cysteine and the conserved F or W are not part of the CDR3 here.

TRBJ1-2,TRBV6-6,ASSLLDRTNYGYT
TRBJ1-2,TRBV18,ASSPDRENYGYT
TRBJ1-1,TRBV5-6,ASSFDAPMNTEAF
TRBJ1-5,TRBV7-3,ASSLIGFSGSTYSNQPQH
TRBJ1-5,TRBV18,ASSPTGQPQH
TRBJ2-5,TRBV18,ASSPSQETQY
TRBJ1-2,TRBV3-1,ASSQGTASYGYT
TRBJ2-5,TRBV6-2/TRBV6-3,ASSSGIAGEKETQY
TRBJ1-2,TRBV24-1,ATSDRTESYGYT
TRBJ1-2,TRBV5-1,ASSSEYGTDYGYT
TRBJ1-2,TRBV6-6,ASSTRELGDGYT
TRBJ2-3,TRBV10-3,AIKEQSTDTQY
TRBJ2-3,TRBV19,ASQGLVADTQY
TRBJ1-2,TRBV7-3,ASSFAGGYGYT
TRBJ1-6,TRBV7-3,ASSPRGGVSPLH
TRBJ1-6,TRBV20-1,SARQGIGSPLH
TRBJ2-5,TRBV15,ATSRGRGGTLQETQY
TRBJ1-2,TRBV20-1,SARRYRDSPGYT
TRBJ1-4,TRBV5-1,ASSSTGEKLF
TRBJ2-7,TRBV6-2/TRBV6-3,ASSPWGEANYEQY
TRBJ2-1,TRBV18,ASSPGNTLGNEQF
TRBJ2-7,TRBV10-3,AISSQREGIFYEQY
TRBJ1-1,TRBV6-5,ASSYGPREEAF
TRBJ1-5,TRBV5-6,ASSSTWWDSNQPQH
TRBJ1-6,TRBV6-4,ASSEQANSPLH
TRBJ2-7,TRBV6-1,ASNTGFGWTTVSYEQY
TRBJ2-3,TRBV6-2/TRBV6-3,ASSYGSDTQY
TRBJ2-1,TRBV6-4,ASSTVAGNLGEQF
TRBJ1-1,TRBV6-5,ASSYGGTEAF
TRBJ2-3,TRBV20-1,SARDPRDANQY
TRBJ2-7,TRBV4-2,ASSRTGTGVSYEQY
TRBJ2-6,TRBV7-9,ASSFSGFKGAGANVLT
TRBJ1-1,TRBV12-3/TRBV12-4,ASSLTGVNTEAF
TRBJ2-7,TRBV20-1,SAQGLAAYEQY
TRBJ1-6,TRBV2,ASSGGRYSSYNSPLH